This T cell receptor beta chain stems from a study of shared clonotypes between healthy human individuals. In the study overall: A donor's plate count was three for CD4 naive and three for CD4 memory; CD8 naive had two and CD8 memory one.

Germline trimming cut 5 bases from V and 2 bases from J; bases unmatched to any gene: 7. This CDR3 comprises 15 residues. The germline V gene has CDR1 MDHEN and CDR2 SYDVKM. As handled by the study authors: In the immunoSEQ data, sequences were junction-only and lacked quality scores, so filtering differed. The data were produced by immunoSEQ multiplex PCR, yet TCRdb's version contains in-frame clones alone and is incomplete. D and trimming come from the DNA, and the V and J calls and clone size come from that table. The table records millions of clones, approximately 95% of them present only once. In the naive CD8 group, cells lacked CD45RO and were positively selected for CCR7, so terminally differentiated effector memory CD45RA+ cells were left out. Whole-study results and caveats: Clonotypes not shared had lower generation probabilities than those common to all four donors.

To note about this clone: Antigen: not known.

This clonotype was sampled from a man aged 18 to 35 in good health. The chain is built from TRBV28 and TRBJ2-7; 9 bases align to TRBD1. The sequencing input was naive CD8+ T cells sorted from blood. The chain's CDR3 is CASSGLRQGAYEQYF. The CDR3, as DNA: TGTGCCAGCAGTGGCCTCCGACAGGGGGCCTACGAGCAGTACTTC.